What follows are 8 T cell receptor beta chains derived from one specimen sequenced in a study of blood T cells in healthy people across ages. A sample-barcoded 5' primer and a J-beta primer mix were used in a second PCR of roughly 7 to 12 cycles. TCRdb passed the 5' RACE reads through MiXCR, listing each CDR3 protein once. The sample has about 630,000 distinct CDR3 sequences, about 21% seen once. Sequenced sample: blood. Receptor source: a man between 65 and 85 years old in good health.

A remark on this clonotype: Since a much larger clone is just one base distant, this may be a read error. The gene calls are TRBV24-1 and TRBJ2-5; D gene uncertain. The J call may be wrong; the DNA end is better matched by TRBJ2-7. The germline CDR1 and CDR2 sequences are KGHDR and SFDVKD. The CDR3 runs to 13 residues. In DNA, the CDR3 is TGTGCCACCAGTGACATTATCGGCTACGAGCAGTACTTC. Encoded protein: CATSDIIGYEQYF.

This clonotype was counted between two and nine times. This chain uses TRBV7-2 with TRBJ2-5; a weak D match, TRBD1 (5 bases). The V gene lost 3 bases and the J gene lost 1 base, with 9 bases spanning the gap. Germline CDR1 is SGHTA and CDR2 is FQGNSA. This CDR3 has 14 residues. The CDR3 nucleotides are TGTGCCAGCAGCTTTTTCCAGGGCCAAGAGACCCAGTACTTC. This sequence encodes CASSFFQGQETQYF.

In this sample, this clonotype turned up once. J is TRBJ2-2 and V is TRBV6-5; perhaps TRBD2 as D (6 bases). The germline CDR1 and CDR2 sequences are MNHEY and SVGAGI. The CDR3 extends over 18 amino acids. Trimming took 0 bases from V and 0 from J, leaving 14 bases between them. The CDR3, as DNA: TGTGCCAGCAGTTACTCGGGGATCGGGGGACCGAACACCGGGGAGCTGTTTTTT. This sequence encodes CASSYSGIGGPNTGELFF.

In this sample, this clonotype turned up a few times. The V gene is TRBV24-1, the J gene TRBJ2-7, with unresolved D. This CDR3 comprises 13 residues. The germline V gene has CDR1 KGHDR and CDR2 SFDVKD. Trimming pared 3 bases from V and 7 bases from J, leaving 12 bases between. For the CDR3, the DNA is TGTGCCACCAGTGATCCAATATTTGGTGAGCAGTACTTC. It yields the protein CATSDPIFGEQYF.

This clonotype was seen more than once but under ten times. The rearrangement joins TRBV7-9 to TRBJ2-5; D unresolved. The CDR3 has 13 residues. From germline, CDR1 is SEHNR and CDR2 FQNEAQ (reference sequence). V dropped 7 bases and J dropped 8 bases, with 17 bases sitting between them. CDR3 nucleotide sequence: TGTGCCAGCACCGTGGACGGCCCGGCCACCCAGTACTTC. It yields the protein CASTVDGPATQYF.

In its sample, this clonotype was seen a few times. The V call is TRBV20-1, the J call TRBJ2-2; 10 nucleotides line up with TRBD1. The length of the CDR3 is 17 residues. V gave up 1 base and J gave up 4 bases; unmatched junction bases: 9. From germline, CDR1 is DFQATT and CDR2 SNEGSKA (reference sequence). CDR3 sequence (DNA): TGCAGTGCTAGAGGGGACAGGGGTTCCCAACGCACCGGGGAGCTGTTTTTT. As protein: CSARGDRGSQRTGELFF.

As to this clonotype: One junction end disagrees with the germline gene, perhaps due to a read error. The rearrangement uses TRBV5-1 and TRBJ2-1; TRBD1 matches 8 bases. Looked up from germline, CDR1 is SGHRS and CDR2 is YFSETQ. The CDR3 extends over 15 amino acids. CDR3 residues: CASGLDRATYNEQFF. CDR3 in DNA: TGCGCCAGCGGCTTGGACAGGGCCACCTACAATGAGCAGTTCTTC.

This clonotype was seen a handful of times. The chain employs TRBV20-1 and TRBJ2-7, with 11 bases identical to TRBD1. The CDR3 has 14 residues. The V gene end was trimmed by 2 bases and the J gene end by 5 bases; junction bases not matched to a gene: 5. In germline, CDR1 is DFQATT, CDR2 SNEGSKA (reference sequence). DNA for the CDR3: TGCAGTGCTAGATGGGACAGGGGGAGGAACGAGCAGTACTTC. Translated, it gives CSARWDRGRNEQYF.